The T cell receptor beta chain described here comes from a study of cytomegalovirus exposure and HLA in healthy donors. This clone was found once. The PCR employed 60 Vbeta primers together with 13 Jbeta primers. Using immunoSEQ multiplex PCR, the repertoire was profiled, and TCRdb retains in-frame clones only, with some absent. The sample has 190,000 or so clones, 79% seen once. Between the trimmed V and J ends, which lost 4 bases and 5 bases, there was a span of 15 bases. The CDR3 contains 14 residues. Germline CDR1 and CDR2: MNHEY and SMNVEV (reference sequence). This sequence joins TRBV27 and TRBJ2-7; D perhaps matches TRBD1 (5 bases). The sequence derives from a girl under 18 in good health and CMV-seropositive. The sequenced material came from PBMCs. CDR3 amino acids: CASSYAARANEQYF. In nucleotides, the CDR3 is TGTGCCAGCAGTTATGCCGCCAGGGCCAACGAGCAGTACTTC.